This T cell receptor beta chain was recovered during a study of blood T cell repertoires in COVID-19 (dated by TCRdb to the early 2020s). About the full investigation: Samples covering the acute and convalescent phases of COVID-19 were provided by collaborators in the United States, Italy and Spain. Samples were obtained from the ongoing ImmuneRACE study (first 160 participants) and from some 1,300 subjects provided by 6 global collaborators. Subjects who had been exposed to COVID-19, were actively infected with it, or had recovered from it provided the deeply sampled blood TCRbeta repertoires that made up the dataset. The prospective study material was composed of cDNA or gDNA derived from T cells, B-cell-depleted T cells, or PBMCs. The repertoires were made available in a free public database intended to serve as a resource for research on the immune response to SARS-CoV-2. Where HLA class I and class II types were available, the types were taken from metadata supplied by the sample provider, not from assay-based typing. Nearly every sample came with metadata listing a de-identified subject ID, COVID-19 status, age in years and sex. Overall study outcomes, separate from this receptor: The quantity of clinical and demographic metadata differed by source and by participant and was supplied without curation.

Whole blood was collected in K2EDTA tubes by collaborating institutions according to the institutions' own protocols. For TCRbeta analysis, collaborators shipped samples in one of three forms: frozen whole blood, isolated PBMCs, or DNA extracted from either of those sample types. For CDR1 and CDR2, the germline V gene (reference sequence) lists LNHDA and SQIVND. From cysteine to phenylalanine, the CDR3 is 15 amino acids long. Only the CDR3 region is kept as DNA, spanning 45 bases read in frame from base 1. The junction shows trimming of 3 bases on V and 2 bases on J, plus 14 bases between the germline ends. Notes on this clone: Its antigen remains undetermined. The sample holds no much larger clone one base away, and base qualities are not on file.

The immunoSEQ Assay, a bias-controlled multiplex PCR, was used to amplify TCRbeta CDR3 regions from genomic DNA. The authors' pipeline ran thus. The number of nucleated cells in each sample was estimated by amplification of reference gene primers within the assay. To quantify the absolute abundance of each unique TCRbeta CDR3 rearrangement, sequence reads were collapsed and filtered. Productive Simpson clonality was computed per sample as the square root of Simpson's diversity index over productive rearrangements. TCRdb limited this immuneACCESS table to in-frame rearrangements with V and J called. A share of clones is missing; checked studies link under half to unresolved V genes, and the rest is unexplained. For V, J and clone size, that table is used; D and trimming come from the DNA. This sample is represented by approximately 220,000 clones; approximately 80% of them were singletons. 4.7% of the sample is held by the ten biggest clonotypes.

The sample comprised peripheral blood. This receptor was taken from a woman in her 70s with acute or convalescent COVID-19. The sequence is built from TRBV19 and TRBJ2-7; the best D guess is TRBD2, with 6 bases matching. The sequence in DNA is TGTGCCAGTAGTATCGGAGGGCAGGGCCCCTACGAGCAGTACTTC. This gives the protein CASSIGGQGPYEQYF.